This T cell receptor beta chain comes out of a study of T cell changes during pregnancy in multiple sclerosis. Profiling relied on immunoSEQ multiplex PCR, and the TCRdb table lists in-frame clones only, not all of them. Of about 79,000 clones in the sample, about 89% were seen once. This clone appeared once. This CDR3 spans 15 amino acids. Trimming shortened V by 0 bases and J by 2 bases, and 10 bases separated the two germline ends. Germline-derived CDR1 and CDR2 are SGDLS and YYNGEE. This receptor was taken from a female donor with multiple sclerosis, enrolled in a pregnancy study. The chain uses TRBV9 and TRBJ2-3; possible D gene TRBD2, 6 bases. The sample here was CD4+ T cells from peripheral blood mononuclear cells, taken in the second trimester of pregnancy. The CDR3 region is CASSVGGGNTDTQYF. In nucleotides, the CDR3 is TGTGCCAGCAGCGTAGGCGGCGGGAACACAGATACGCAGTATTTT. Using reference TRBV9 and TRBJ2-3 for the parts outside the CDR3, the full variable domain is DSGVTQTPKHLITATGQRVTLRCSPRSGDLSVYWYQQSLDQGLQFLIQYYNGEERAKGNILERFSAQQFPDLHSELNLSSLELGDSALYFCASSVGGGNTDTQYFGPGTRLTVL.